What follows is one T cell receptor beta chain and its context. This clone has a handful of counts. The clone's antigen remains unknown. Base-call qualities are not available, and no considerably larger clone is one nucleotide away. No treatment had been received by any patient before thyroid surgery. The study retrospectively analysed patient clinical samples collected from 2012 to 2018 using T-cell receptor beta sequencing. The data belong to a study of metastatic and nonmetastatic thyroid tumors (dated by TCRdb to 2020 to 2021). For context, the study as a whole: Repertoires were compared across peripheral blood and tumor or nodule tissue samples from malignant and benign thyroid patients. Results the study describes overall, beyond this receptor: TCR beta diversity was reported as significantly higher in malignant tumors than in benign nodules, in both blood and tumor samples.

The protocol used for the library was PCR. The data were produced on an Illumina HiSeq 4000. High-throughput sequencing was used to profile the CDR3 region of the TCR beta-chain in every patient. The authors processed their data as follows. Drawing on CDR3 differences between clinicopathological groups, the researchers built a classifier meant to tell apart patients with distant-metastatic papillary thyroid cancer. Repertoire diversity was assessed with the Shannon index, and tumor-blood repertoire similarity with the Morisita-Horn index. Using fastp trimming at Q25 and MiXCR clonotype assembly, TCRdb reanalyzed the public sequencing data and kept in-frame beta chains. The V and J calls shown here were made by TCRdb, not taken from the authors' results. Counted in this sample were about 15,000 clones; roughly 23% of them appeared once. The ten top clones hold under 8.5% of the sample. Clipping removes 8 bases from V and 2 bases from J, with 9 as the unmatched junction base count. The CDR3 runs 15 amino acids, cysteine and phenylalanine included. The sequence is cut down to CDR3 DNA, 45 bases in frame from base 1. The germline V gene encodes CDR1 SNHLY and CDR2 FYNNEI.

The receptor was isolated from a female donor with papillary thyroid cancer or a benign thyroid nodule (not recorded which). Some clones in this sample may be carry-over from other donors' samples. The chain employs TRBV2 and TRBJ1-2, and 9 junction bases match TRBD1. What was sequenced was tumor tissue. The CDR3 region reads CASGQGLGGNYGYTF. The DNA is TGTGCCAGCGGACAGGGGCTAGGTGGGAACTATGGCTACACCTTC.